The 23 T cell receptor beta chains below all came from one sample that was sequenced in a study of T cell responses to AZD1222 COVID-19 vaccine. Here immunoSEQ multiplex PCR was the method, and the copy in TCRdb shows in-frame clones only, minus some. The table shows 75,000 to 85,000 clones, with over 65% occurring only once. This specimen consisted of peripheral blood, obtained 28 days after the second dose of the MenACWY control vaccine. The receptors shown here come from an adult who received the MenACWY meningococcal vaccine as a control.

The genes are TRBV19 and TRBJ1-5; D is perhaps TRBD1 (6 bases). V was pared by 3 bases and J by 7 bases, with 13 bases between. This CDR3 spans 14 amino acids. The germline gives CDR1 LNHDA, CDR2 SQIVND (reference sequence). The CDR3 sequence: CASSIGGDGQPQHF. The CDR3 nucleotides are TGTGCCAGTAGTATCGGGGGCGATGGACAGCCCCAGCATTTT.

This clone has just a few counts. The genes are TRBV5-6 and TRBJ1-5; D call uncertain. The CDR3 is 12 residues long. V gave up 0 bases and J gave up 7 bases, with 5 bases separating them. Germline loops: CDR1 SGHDT, CDR2 YYEEEE. CDR3 DNA: TGTGCCAGCAGCTTGGTCGGGCAGCCCCAGCATTTT. Translated, it gives CASSLVGQPQHF.

This clone was detected only once. This chain connects TRBV12-5 to TRBJ2-1; tentatively, D is TRBD2 (5 bases). Trimming took off 0 bases at V and 6 bases at J, with 9 bases between the two ends. CDR1 and CDR2 from the germline V gene are LGHNT and FRNRAP. The CDR3 loop spans 14 amino acids. The CDR3, as DNA: TGTGCTAGTGGTTTGGTACGGACTCTCAATGAGCAGTTCTTC. It translates to CASGLVRTLNEQFF.

V and J are TRBV10-1 and TRBJ2-1; D is undetermined. From germline, CDR1 is WNHNN and CDR2 SYGVQD (reference sequence). The germline V and J ends were trimmed by 0 bases and 6 bases, with 6 bases remaining between them. CDR3 length: 13 amino acids. The chain's CDR3 is CASSESGGNEQFF. The CDR3 region has the DNA TGCGCCAGCAGTGAGTCGGGTGGCAATGAGCAGTTCTTC.

The CDR3: CASSDRDINTGELFF. DNA of the CDR3: TGTGCCAGCAGCGACCGGGACATTAACACCGGGGAGCTGTTTTTT. This chain joins TRBV28 and TRBJ2-2, with TRBD1 as a possible D gene (6 bases). The V and J ends lost 6 bases and 2 bases respectively, with 13 bases between them. The CDR3 is 15 residues long. Looked up from germline, CDR1 is MDHEN and CDR2 is SYDVKM.

The rearrangement joins TRBV13 to TRBJ2-1, with 10 bases fitting TRBD2. The germline V gene encodes CDR1 PRHDT and CDR2 FYEKMQ (reference sequence). The V segment lost 5 bases and the J segment 5 bases; nucleotides outside the gene matches: 9. CDR3 length: 16 amino acids. CDR3: CASSPLAGVAHNEQFF. The CDR3 DNA follows: TGTGCCAGCAGCCCCCTAGCGGGAGTCGCCCACAATGAGCAGTTCTTC.

The chain combines TRBV9 with TRBJ1-3; D gene uncertain. The ends were cut back, 0 bases at V and 2 bases at J, with 12 bases in the middle. Germline V gene sequence: CDR1 SGDLS, CDR2 YYNGEE. The CDR3 is 16 amino acids. CDR3 sequence: CASSVEISPPGNTIYF. The DNA of the CDR3 is TGTGCCAGCAGCGTAGAAATCTCACCCCCTGGAAACACCATATATTTT. The full variable domain, in which reference TRBV9 and TRBJ1-3 provide the parts outside the CDR3, is DSGVTQTPKHLITATGQRVTLRCSPRSGDLSVYWYQQSLDQGLQFLIQYYNGEERAKGNILERFSAQQFPDLHSELNLSSLELGDSALYFCASSVEISPPGNTIYFGEGSWLTVV.

The chain combines TRBV30 with TRBJ1-6; D is undetermined. The CDR3 has 13 residues. Germline V gene sequence: CDR1 GTSNPN, CDR2 SVGIG (reference sequence). V was shortened by 2 bases and J by 8 bases, with 10 bases between the two germline ends. The CDR3 DNA reads as TGTGCCTGGAGTCGAGGGAGAGATTCACCCCTCCACTTT. This encodes CAWSRGRDSPLHF.

The chain carries TRBV5-4 and TRBJ1-3, with D possibly being TRBD1 (6 bases). This CDR3 contains 16 residues. CDR1 is SGHNT and CDR2 is YYREEE in the germline V gene (reference sequence). Trimming shortened V by 1 base and J by 2 bases, and 13 bases separated the two germline ends. CDR3 in DNA: TGTGCCAGCAGCTTGAATAGGGGGACCACTGGAAACACCATATATTTT. It encodes CASSLNRGTTGNTIYF.

This chain uses TRBV5-4 with TRBJ2-7, with 11 bases fitting TRBD2. Losses at the gene ends were 3 bases for V and 2 bases for J; bases not matched to a gene: 1. Germline V gene data show CDR1 as SGHNT and CDR2 as YYREEE (reference sequence). This CDR3 comprises 14 residues. The CDR3 here is CASSSGLAAYEQYF. For the CDR3, the DNA is TGTGCCAGCAGCTCGGGACTAGCGGCCTACGAGCAGTACTTC.

The chain combines TRBV3-1 (or the pseudogene TRBV3-2) with TRBJ1-2, with 8 positions matching TRBD1. This CDR3 is built from 15 residues. J lost 4 bases, V lost 4 bases, and 8 bases had no gene match. The germline CDR1 and CDR2 sequences are LGHDT and YNNKEL (reference sequence). The CDR3 DNA sequence: TGTGCCAGCAGCCTTCGGGACAGGCCGCTCTATGGCTACACCTTC. Translating it yields CASSLRDRPLYGYTF.

The DNA of the CDR3 is TGTGCCACGCAAGTGAGGGGGGGGACAGATACGCAGTATTTT. Translated: CATQVRGGTDTQYF. J is TRBJ2-3 and V is TRBV28, with D perhaps TRBD2 (7 bases). The germline V gene encodes CDR1 MDHEN and CDR2 SYDVKM. This CDR3 comprises 14 residues. V lost 10 bases and J lost 3, with 17 bases in between.

The chain joins TRBV6-1 to TRBJ1-1; D is unclear. V lost 6 bases, J lost 1 base, and 9 bases lay in between. The CDR3 loop spans 13 amino acids. Germline values: CDR1 MNHNS, CDR2 SASEGT. CDR3 amino acids: CASRDTANTEAFF. Here the CDR3 DNA reads TGTGCCAGCAGGGATACAGCGAACACTGAAGCTTTCTTT.

V is TRBV18 and J is TRBJ1-4; D might be TRBD1 (5 bases). Looked up from germline, CDR1 is KGHSH and CDR2 is LQKENI. Between the trimmed V and J ends, which lost 3 bases and 7 bases, there was a span of 12 bases. The CDR3 consists of 14 residues. The CDR3 region has the DNA TGTGCCAGCTCACCCCCCCCGAGGGGTGAAAAACTGTTTTTT. It is translated as CASSPPPRGEKLFF.

The chain carries TRBV7-3 and TRBJ2-2; D call uncertain. V dropped 4 bases and J dropped 7 bases, with 10 bases sitting between them. The germline V gene has CDR1 SGHTA and CDR2 FQGTGA. The CDR3 length is 13 residues. The CDR3 region is CASSSSFGGELFF. CDR3 in DNA: TGTGCCAGCAGCTCCTCGTTTGGCGGGGAGCTGTTTTTT.

The chain has TRBV11-3 and TRBJ2-2, with D perhaps matching TRBD2 (7 bases). Germline loops: CDR1 SGHNT, CDR2 YENEEA. This CDR3 has 16 amino acids. V lost 1 base and J 2 bases, leaving 11 bases between the germline ends. The CDR3 protein is CASSLGGGANTGELFF. The CDR3, as DNA: TGTGCCAGCAGCTTAGGTGGGGGGGCAAACACCGGGGAGCTGTTTTTT.

The chain recombines TRBV28 with TRBJ2-7, with 7 nucleotides matching TRBD2. The germline V gene has CDR1 MDHEN and CDR2 SYDVKM. CDR3 length equals 13 residues. V shed 3 bases and J 3 bases; nucleotides not matched to a gene: 2. The CDR3 spells CASSLGGGYEQYF. CDR3 nucleotide sequence: TGTGCCAGCAGTTTGGGGGGGGGCTACGAGCAGTACTTC.

The genes are TRBV7-2 and TRBJ2-7; 8 nucleotides agree with TRBD1. The length of the CDR3 is 15 residues. Germline CDR1 reads SGHTA; CDR2 reads FQGNSA. The V gene end was trimmed by 5 bases and the J gene end by 0 bases; junction bases not matched to a gene: 6. CDR3 coding DNA: TGTGCCAGCAGCCCCACGACAGGGGCCTCCTACGAGCAGTACTTC. It translates to CASSPTTGASYEQYF.

The V call is TRBV6-1, the J call TRBJ2-3, with D perhaps matching TRBD2 (5 bases). The CDR3 consists of 15 residues. The germline V gene encodes CDR1 MNHNS and CDR2 SASEGT. V lost 2 bases and J lost 4, with 13 bases in between. CDR3 bases: TGTGCCAGCAGTGAATTTGTTCGGGGATCAGATACGCAGTATTTT. Its protein product is CASSEFVRGSDTQYF.

This clone was detected once. The chain recombines TRBV7-2 with TRBJ2-5; D unclear. Germline loops: CDR1 SGHTA, CDR2 FQGNSA. Trimming cost V 2 bases and J 2 bases, with 9 bases left between them. CDR3 length: 14 amino acids. In DNA form, the CDR3 reads TGTGCCAGCAGCTTACGGAAAGAACAAGAGACCCAGTACTTC. Translation gives CASSLRKEQETQYF.

The rearrangement joins TRBV6-5 to TRBJ1-5; TRBD1 matches at 7 bases. This CDR3 contains 14 residues. CDR1 and CDR2 from the germline V gene are MNHEY and SVGAGI. The junction had 4 bases not matched to a gene; V was cut back by 6 bases and J by 2 bases. The CDR3 DNA reads as TGTGCCAGCAGACAGGGGTTCGGCAATCAGCCCCAGCATTTT. Residues: CASRQGFGNQPQHF.

The V and J genes are TRBV7-2 and TRBJ1-2, with D maybe TRBD1 (5 bases). V was cut by 6 bases and J by 4 bases, with 15 bases left in between. In germline, CDR1 is SGHTA, CDR2 FQGNSA. This CDR3 comprises 14 residues. The CDR3 nucleotides are TGTGCCAGCAGATCAGGCCGGGACGGCTATGGCTACACCTTC. This codes for CASRSGRDGYGYTF.

In DNA form, the CDR3 reads TGTGCCAGCAGCAGGGAAATCAATCAGCCCCAGCATTTT. Its translation is CASSREINQPQHF. The chain couples TRBV6-4 to TRBJ1-5; the D gene is possibly TRBD1 (5 bases). Germline CDR1 and CDR2: MRHNA and SNTAGT. The CDR3 is 13 residues long. Trimming left V 6 bases short and J 3 bases short, with 9 bases between.